One and the same sample provided the 14 T cell receptor gamma chains below, sequenced in a study of Vδ1+ human thymocytes. Overall study findings and caveats: In the thymus, TRG and TRD repertoires looked highly polyclonal with Gaussian CDR3 lengths.

Their antigens remain unidentified. Sequences come from RNA converted to cDNA by reverse transcription. CDR3 amplicons came from multiplex PCR with pooled V-gene forward and constant-region reverse primers. TCRdb reanalysed the multiplex PCR reads via CATT. The table includes some 11,000 gamma-chain clones, around 45% detected once. Input material: Vdelta1+ gamma-delta thymocytes from the thymus. Described subset: FACS-sorted CD3+ TCRalphabeta- TCRVdelta1+ TCRVdelta2- thymocytes. All receptors come from a boy under two years old who had congenital heart surgery.

This clone has more than one count but fewer than ten. The chain joins TRGV3 to TRGJP2. TCRdb is silent on the J gene; assignment here came from matching the DNA to germline. The CDR3 totals 15 residues. CDR1 and CDR2 (germline): VTNTFY, YDVSTARD (reference sequence). J was trimmed by 3 bases and V by 0 bases; bases with no gene match: 4. CDR3 sequence reads: CATWDRPGSDWIKTF. In DNA form, the CDR3 reads TGTGCCACCTGGGACAGGCCCGGTAGTGATTGGATCAAGACGTTT.

A few counts support this clone. The sample contains more than one DNA sequence encoding this CDR3. This chain joins TRGV4 and TRGJ1 or TRGJ2. Germline V gene data show CDR1 as EGSTGY and CDR2 as YDSYTSSV. The CDR3 runs to 14 residues. V lost 1 base to trimming and J lost 0 bases; unmatched junction nucleotides: 3. The CDR3 spells CATWDGKNYYKKLF. The DNA of the CDR3 is TGTGCCACCTGGGATGGAAAGAATTATTATAAGAAACTCTTT.

This chain links TRGV4 with TRGJ1 or TRGJ2. The J gene, not given by TCRdb, was assigned here from a germline match of the nucleotide sequence. The V gene end was trimmed by 0 bases and the J gene end by 4 bases; junction bases not matched to a gene: 6. Germline values: CDR1 EGSTGY, CDR2 YDSYTSSV. This CDR3 is built from 14 residues. CDR3 in DNA: TGTGCCACCTGGGATGGGCTGGGATATTATAAGAAACTCTTT. It is translated as CATWDGLGYYKKLF.

This clone was counted only a few times. The chain is built from TRGV5 and TRGJ1 or TRGJ2. As TCRdb names no J gene, one was assigned here on the basis of a DNA match to germline. V shed 0 bases and J 5 bases; nucleotides not matched to a gene: 4. The germline V gene has CDR1 VINAFY and CDR2 YDVSNSKD. The CDR3 runs 13 residues. CDR3 nucleotide sequence: TGTGCCACCTGGGACAGGCCTGATTATAAGAAACTCTTT. Translation gives CATWDRPDYKKLF.

In its sample, this clone was seen a few times. This sequence joins TRGV8 and TRGJ1 or TRGJ2. V was clipped by 2 bases and J by 10 bases; unmatched bases: 8. CDR1 and CDR2 from the germline V gene are VENAVY and YDSYNSRV. This CDR3 is 12 amino acids long. The CDR3 sequence: CATWDINTKKLF. CDR3 DNA: TGTGCCACCTGGGATATTAATACAAAGAAACTCTTT.

The V call is TRGV1, the J call TRGJ1 or TRGJ2. TRGV1 is reported as an ORF; its role is uncertain. The CDR3 spans 15 residues. V lost 0 bases, J lost 3 bases, and 8 bases stayed unmatched. DNA of the CDR3: TGTGCCACCTGGGACAGGCTGGGTTGTTATTATAAGAAACTCTTT. Protein product: CATWDRLGCYYKKLF.

This chain links TRGV9 with TRGJP1. Trimming cost V 1 base and J 12 bases; bases outside gene matches: 11. Germline CDR1 is GITISATS and CDR2 is ISYDGTV (reference sequence). The CDR3 has 14 amino acids. CDR3 nucleotides: TGTGCCTTGTGGGAGGTACCCCAATCTCGGTTCAAGATATTT. The encoded protein is CALWEVPQSRFKIF.

Concerning this clone: The same CDR3 can be traced to other DNA sequences in this sample. The genes are TRGV5 and TRGJ1 or TRGJ2. Matching the DNA to germline supplied the J gene, which TCRdb does not give. The CDR3 spans 14 residues. Per germline, CDR1 VINAFY and CDR2 YDVSNSKD. V was pared by 0 bases and J by 5 bases, with 7 bases of the junction left unmatched. The CDR3 spells CATWDRPSNYKKLF. CDR3 nucleotide sequence: TGTGCCACCTGGGACAGGCCGTCGAATTATAAGAAACTCTTT.

This clone was seen a single time. The chain joins TRGV4 to TRGJ1 or TRGJ2. The J gene was not available in TCRdb and was assigned here by matching the DNA to germline segments. V was clipped by 1 base and J by 8 bases; unmatched bases: 8. Germline V lookup: CDR1 EGSTGY, CDR2 YDSYTSSV. The CDR3 spans 13 residues. The CDR3 loop is CATWDGPRDKKLF. The DNA for the CDR3 is TGTGCCACCTGGGATGGACCGCGAGATAAGAAACTCTTT.

The chain links TRGV4 to TRGJ1 or TRGJ2. Germline V gives CDR1 EGSTGY, CDR2 YDSYTSSV. This CDR3 spans 13 amino acids. V lost 5 bases to trimming and J lost 7 bases; unmatched junction nucleotides: 11. The CDR3 DNA reads as TGTGCCACCTGGGTTCCCCGGGGGTATAAGAAACTCTTT. Translation gives CATWVPRGYKKLF.

As to this clone: The same CDR3 is also encoded by other DNA sequences in this sample. The genes are TRGV4 and TRGJ1 or TRGJ2. The J gene is not listed in TCRdb, so it was assigned here from a DNA match to germline. V lost 2 bases, J lost 3 bases, and 4 bases stayed unmatched. Per the germline V gene, CDR1 is EGSTGY and CDR2 is YDSYTSSV. The CDR3 runs 13 residues. CDR3 loop: CATWDASYYKKLF. The DNA of the CDR3 is TGTGCCACCTGGGATGCGAGTTATTATAAGAAACTCTTT.

This sequence joins TRGV8 and TRGJ1 or TRGJ2. The J gene, absent from TCRdb, was called here by matching the DNA to germline. V lost 0 bases to trimming and J lost 10 bases; unmatched junction nucleotides: 9. Germline lookup yields CDR1 VENAVY and CDR2 YDSYNSRV. This CDR3 comprises 13 residues. The CDR3 reads CATWDRFSGKKLF. The CDR3 nucleotides read TGTGCCACCTGGGATAGGTTTTCCGGAAAGAAACTCTTT.

The V call is TRGV8, the J call TRGJ1 or TRGJ2. The J gene, left out of TCRdb, was set here by checking the DNA against germline. There are 13 residues in the CDR3. Trimming at V came to 2 bases and at J to 10 bases, leaving 11 bases not matched to a gene. Germline values: CDR1 VENAVY, CDR2 YDSYNSRV. The CDR3 loop reads CATWDNLRRKKLF. In DNA form, the CDR3 reads TGTGCCACCTGGGATAACCTACGAAGAAAGAAACTCTTT.

V usage is TRGV3 and J usage is TRGJ1 or TRGJ2. TCRdb is silent on the J gene; assignment here came from matching the DNA to germline. Germline lookup yields CDR1 VTNTFY and CDR2 YDVSTARD (reference sequence). CDR3 length equals 15 residues. Unmatched junction bases numbered 11, after V lost 1 base and J lost 5 bases. The CDR3 sequence: CATWDSPAENYKKLF. The CDR3 nucleotides are TGTGCCACCTGGGACAGCCCTGCGGAGAATTATAAGAAACTCTTT.